The source of this T cell receptor beta chain is a study of cytomegalovirus exposure and HLA in healthy donors. To note about this clone: What it binds is not known.

The primer mix had 60 Vbeta and 13 Jbeta primers. The data were produced by immunoSEQ multiplex PCR, yet TCRdb's version contains in-frame clones alone and is incomplete. This sample has 110,000 or so clones, with approximately 80% found just once. Germline V lookup: CDR1 MGHRA, CDR2 YSYEKL. V lost 0 bases, J lost 0 bases, and 5 bases stayed unmatched. The CDR3 is 17 residues long. Findings and limits, study-wide: Most TCR beta V segments were productive about 90% or about 30% of the time in an earlier analysis.

The origin of this receptor is a man aged 50 to 60 in good health and CMV-seropositive. Sequenced sample: PBMCs. The V call is TRBV4-1, the J call TRBJ2-1; TRBD2 aligns across 7 bases. The DNA of the CDR3 is TGCGCCAGCAGCCAAGAATTACGGACTAGCTCCTACAATGAGCAGTTCTTC. It is translated as CASSQELRTSSYNEQFF.